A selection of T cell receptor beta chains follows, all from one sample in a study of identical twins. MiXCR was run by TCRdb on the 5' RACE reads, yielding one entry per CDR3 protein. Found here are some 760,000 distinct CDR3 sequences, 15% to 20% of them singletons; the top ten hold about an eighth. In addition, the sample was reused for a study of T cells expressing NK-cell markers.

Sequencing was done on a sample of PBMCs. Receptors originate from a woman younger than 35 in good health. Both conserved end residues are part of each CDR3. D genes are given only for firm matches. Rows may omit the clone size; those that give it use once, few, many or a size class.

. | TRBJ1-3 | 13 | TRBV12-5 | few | TGTGCTAGTGGTTTGAGCTCTGGAAACACCATATATTTT | CASGLSSGNTIYF
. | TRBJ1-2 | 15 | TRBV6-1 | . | TGTGCCAGCAGTGATTTTGGACGGGAAAAGAGAGGCTACACCTTC | CASSDFGREKRGYTF
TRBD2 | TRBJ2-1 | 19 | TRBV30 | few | TGTGCCTGGAGTTCCCCAGTGTGGTTAGCGGGAGAGGCAGACAATGAGCAGTTCTTC | CAWSSPVWLAGEADNEQFF
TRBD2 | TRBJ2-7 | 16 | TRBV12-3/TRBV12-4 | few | TGTGCCAGCAGCAACAGTAAGACTAGCAACTCCTACGAGCAGTACTTC | CASSNSKTSNSYEQYF
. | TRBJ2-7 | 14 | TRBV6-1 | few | TGTGCCAGCAGCAAGACGGGGCGAACCTACGAGCAGTACTTC | CASSKTGRTYEQYF
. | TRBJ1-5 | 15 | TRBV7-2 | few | TGTGCCAGCAGCCAGATTATCGGGTCTAGACAGCCCCAGCATTTT | CASSQIIGSRQPQHF
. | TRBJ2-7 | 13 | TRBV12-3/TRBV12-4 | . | TGTGCCAGCAGTCGGAACTTGGTCTACGAGCAGTACTTC | CASSRNLVYEQYF
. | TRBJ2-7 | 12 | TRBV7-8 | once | TGTGCCAGCAGCTCGACCCCGGCCGAGCAGTACTTC | CASSSTPAEQYF
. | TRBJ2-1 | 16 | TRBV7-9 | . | TGTGCCAGCAGCTTATTCCAGGGTTCCCCACTCAATGAGCAGTTCTTC | CASSLFQGSPLNEQFF
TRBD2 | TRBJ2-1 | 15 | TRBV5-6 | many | TGTGCCAGCAGCTTACTAGCGGGAGGGTCGCTTGAGCAGTTCTTC | CASSLLAGGSLEQFF
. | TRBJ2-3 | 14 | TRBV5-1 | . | TGCGCCAGCAGCGCTGGGACTTCCACAGATACGCAGTATTTT | CASSAGTSTDTQYF
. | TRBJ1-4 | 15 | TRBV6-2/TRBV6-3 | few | TGTGCCAGCAGGAGTGGACAGAACAAAGGTGAAAAACTGTTTTTT | CASRSGQNKGEKLFF
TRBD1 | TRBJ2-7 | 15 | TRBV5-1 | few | TGCGCCAGCAGCGGGACAGGGTATCAAAGGGGCGAGCAGTACTTC | CASSGTGYQRGEQYF
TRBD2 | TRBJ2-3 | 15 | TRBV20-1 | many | TGCAGTGCTAGTGGGCCTAGCGGGTTGTCAGATACGCAGTATTTT | CSASGPSGLSDTQYF
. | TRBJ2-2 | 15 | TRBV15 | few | TGTGCCACCAGCAGAGATATGGGAATCACCGGGGAGCTGTTTTTT | CATSRDMGITGELFF
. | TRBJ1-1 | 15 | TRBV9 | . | TGTGCCAGCAGCGTGGGTACCTCTCGGGGCACTGAAGCTTTCTTT | CASSVGTSRGTEAFF
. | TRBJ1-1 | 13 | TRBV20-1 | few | TGCAGTGCTATCGCGCAGCAGAACACTGAAGCTTTCTTT | CSAIAQQNTEAFF
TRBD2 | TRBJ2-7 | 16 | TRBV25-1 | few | TGTGCCAGCAGTGAATTGGGGACTAGCGGGAGAGGGGAGCAGTACTTC | CASSELGTSGRGEQYF
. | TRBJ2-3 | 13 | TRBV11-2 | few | TGTGCCAGCAGCTTAGAACCCACGGGTACGCAGTATTTT | CASSLEPTGTQYF
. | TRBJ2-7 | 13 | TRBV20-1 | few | TGCAGTGCTAGTGCGGGGGCAAGCCACGAGCAGTACTTC | CSASAGASHEQYF
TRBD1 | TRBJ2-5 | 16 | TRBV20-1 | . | TGCAGTGCTACACTACGACAGGGACAAGCTCAAGAGACCCAGTACTTC | CSATLRQGQAQETQYF
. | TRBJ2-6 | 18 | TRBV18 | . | TGTGCCAGCTCACCTCGACCGGGACATAACTCTGGGGCCAACGTCCTGACTTTC | CASSPRPGHNSGANVLTF
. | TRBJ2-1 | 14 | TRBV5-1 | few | TGCGCCAGCAGCTTGGGGTCAGTCGAGGATGAGCAGTTCTTC | CASSLGSVEDEQFF